This TCR beta chain was sequenced during a study of T cell clones after liver transplantation. Across the whole study: Timepoints were pre-transplant, pre-withdrawal, and after withdrawal was completed or failed. Notes on the study in general: In two subjects, few donor cells limited the measurable donor-reactive repertoire.

Sequencing used immunoSEQ multiplex PCR; TCRdb keeps in-frame clones, though not all of them. The table shows 45,000 to 55,000 clones, with less than 85% occurring only once. By sample share, this clone is medium-sized. As yet, its antigen is unknown. This receptor was obtained from a human donor who received a liver transplant. The specimen was CD4+ T cells from blood, collected before liver transplant.

The CDR3 sequence is CASSLRGKNEQYF. In DNA form, the CDR3 reads TGTGCCAGCAGCTTGCGGGGAAAAAACGAGCAGTACTTC. This chain joins TRBV7-2 and TRBJ2-7, with D possibly matching TRBD2 (6 bases). Germline V gene lookup returns CDR1 SGHTA and CDR2 FQGNSA. Trimming took 3 bases from V and 5 from J, leaving 11 bases between them. The CDR3 has 13 amino acids.